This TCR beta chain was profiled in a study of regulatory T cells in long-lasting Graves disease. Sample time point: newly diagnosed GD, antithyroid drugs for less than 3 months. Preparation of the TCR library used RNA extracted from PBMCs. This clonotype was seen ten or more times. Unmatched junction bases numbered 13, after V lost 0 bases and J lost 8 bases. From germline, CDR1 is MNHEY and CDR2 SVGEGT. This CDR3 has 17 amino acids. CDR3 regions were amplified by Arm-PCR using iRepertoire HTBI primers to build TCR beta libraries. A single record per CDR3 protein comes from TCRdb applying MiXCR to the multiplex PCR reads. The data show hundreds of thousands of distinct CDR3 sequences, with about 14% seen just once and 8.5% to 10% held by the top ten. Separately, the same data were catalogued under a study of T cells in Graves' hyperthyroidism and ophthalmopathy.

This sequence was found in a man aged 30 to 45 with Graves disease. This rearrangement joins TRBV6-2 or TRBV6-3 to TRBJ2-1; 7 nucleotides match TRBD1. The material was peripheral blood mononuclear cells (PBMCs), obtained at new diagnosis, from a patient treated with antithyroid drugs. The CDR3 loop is CASSYSMGATGLDEQFF. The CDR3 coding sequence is TGTGCCAGCAGTTACTCGATGGGAGCGACAGGGTTGGATGAGCAGTTCTTC.